This entry lists 24 T cell receptor beta chains sequenced from one sample in a study of T-cell reconstitution after alpha-beta-depleted transplantation in children. Unique molecular identifiers were incorporated during preparation of the TCRbeta library. TCRdb recomputed calls from the PCR reads with MiXCR, one row per CDR3 protein. The sample comprises around 800,000 distinct CDR3 sequences, about 16% of which are singletons, and approximately 5% rests with the top ten. Sample: PBMCs, mostly from graft donor cells, taken 360 days after TCRalphabeta/CD19-depleted stem cell transplant. These receptors were collected from a male patient aged 10-17 years who had a stem cell transplant for acute lymphoblastic leukemia, so the T cells may come from the graft donor.

Here the CDR3 reads CAWSVFQGTSGRAGSFF. The CDR3, as DNA: TGTGCCTGGAGTGTTTTCCAGGGGACTAGCGGGAGGGCCGGGTCGTTCTTC. The chain couples TRBV30 to TRBJ2-1; 16 nucleotides match TRBD2. The germline gives CDR1 GTSNPN, CDR2 SVGIG (reference sequence). CDR3 length equals 17 residues. V lost 0 bases to trimming and J lost 15 bases; unmatched junction nucleotides: 14.

This clonotype came up a few times. The chain employs TRBV30 and TRBJ2-1, with D perhaps TRBD2 (5 bases). CDR1 GTSNPN and CDR2 SVGIG come from the germline V gene (reference sequence). Trimming pared 2 bases from V and 0 bases from J, leaving 11 bases between. The CDR3 runs to 15 residues. In DNA form, the CDR3 reads TGTGCCTGGAGTCCGACTACCCTCTCCTACAATGAGCAGTTCTTC. Amino acids: CAWSPTTLSYNEQFF.

The chain uses TRBV4-1 and TRBJ2-4, with a weak D call TRBD2 (6 bases). The V gene's germline CDR1 is MGHRA and CDR2 YSYEKL. This CDR3 is built from 16 residues. Trimming pared 4 bases from V and 0 bases from J, leaving 13 bases between. The chain's CDR3 is CASSRLPGLAKNIQYF. CDR3 sequence (DNA): TGCGCCAGCAGCCGTCTGCCGGGACTAGCCAAAAACATTCAGTACTTC.

This chain connects TRBV7-6 to TRBJ2-5, with 9 positions matching TRBD1. With V trimmed by 4 bases and J by 4 bases, 4 bases remained unmatched. This CDR3 region has 14 residues. In germline, CDR1 is SGHVS, CDR2 FNYEAQ. For the CDR3, the DNA is TGTGCCAGCAGCTACCTGGACAGGGGAGAGACCCAGTACTTC. Amino acid sequence: CASSYLDRGETQYF.

This clonotype was picked up a small number of times. The gene calls are TRBV7-8 and TRBJ1-1; TRBD1 matches 10 bases. Germline V gives CDR1 SGHVS, CDR2 FQNEAQ. The CDR3 is 14 residues long. With V trimmed by 4 bases and J by 3 bases, 2 bases remained unmatched. The DNA for the CDR3 is TGTGCCAGCAGCTCGACAGGGGGCCACACTGAAGCTTTCTTT. Amino acids: CASSSTGGHTEAFF.

In its sample, this clonotype was seen a few times. The gene calls are TRBV3-1 and TRBJ2-7; either TRBD1 or TRBD2 may supply D (5 bases each). This CDR3 has 15 residues. V lost 0 bases, J lost 5 bases, and 14 bases lay in between. Germline CDR1 LGHDT, CDR2 YNNKEL (reference sequence). The CDR3 here is CASSQDLGGADEQYF. As DNA, the CDR3 is TGTGCCAGCAGCCAAGATCTTGGGGGAGCGGACGAGCAGTACTTC.

This clonotype was detected only a few times. The V gene is TRBV5-4, the J gene TRBJ2-4; 14 nucleotides match TRBD2. Trimming took 3 bases from V and 0 from J; bases not matched to a gene: 11. Germline V lookup: CDR1 SGHNT, CDR2 YYREEE (reference sequence). The CDR3 is made up of 20 amino acids. CDR3: CASSSEGTSGGLLAKNIQYF. The CDR3 coding sequence is TGTGCCAGCAGCTCGGAGGGGACTAGCGGGGGCCTACTAGCCAAAAACATTCAGTACTTC. Full variable domain (remainder filled in from reference TRBV5-4 and TRBJ2-4): ETGVTQSPTHLIKTRGQQVTLRCSSQSGHNTVSWYQQALGQGPQFIFQYYREEENGRGNFPPRFSGLQFPNYSSELNVNALELDDSALYLCASSSEGTSGGLLAKNIQYFGAGTRLSVL.

The chain joins TRBV7-3 to TRBJ1-2, with 11 positions matching TRBD1. V lost 3 bases to trimming and J lost 7 bases; unmatched junction nucleotides: 4. CDR1 SGHTA and CDR2 FQGTGA come from the germline V gene. This CDR3 comprises 14 residues. The CDR3 sequence: CASSFGQGAGGYTF. In DNA form, the CDR3 reads TGTGCCAGCAGCTTTGGACAGGGGGCCGGTGGCTACACCTTC.

The chain joins TRBV12-3 or TRBV12-4 to TRBJ2-3, with D perhaps matching TRBD1 or TRBD2 (5 bases each). The CDR3 is 16 amino acids. Trimming removed 3 bases at V and 6 bases at J, with 19 bases between. The CDR3 DNA follows: TGTGCCAGCAGTTTCAGTGGGACCAACGGCGGGGATACGCAGTATTTT. Its protein product is CASSFSGTNGGDTQYF.

This chain joins TRBV10-3 and TRBJ2-3; TRBD2 matches at 10 bases. Germline CDR1 reads ENHRY; CDR2 reads SYGVKD. This CDR3 spans 15 amino acids. The trim removed 4 bases at V and 2 bases at J, leaving 3 bases unmatched. The CDR3 DNA reads TGTGCCATCAGTGGGACTAGCGGACTCACAGATACGCAGTATTTT. Protein: CAISGTSGLTDTQYF.

This clonotype came up many times. V gene TRBV7-3 combines with J gene TRBJ1-1; D possibly corresponds to TRBD1 (5 bases). The CDR3 spans 14 residues. Trimming removed 1 base from V and 3 bases from J, with 9 bases in between. Germline CDR1 is SGHTA and CDR2 is FQGTGA. Here the CDR3 DNA reads TGTGCCAGCAGCTTAAGGAGAGGGGACACTGAAGCTTTCTTT. Protein: CASSLRRGDTEAFF.

This CDR3 reads CASSLHEGPIGDWDTQYF. CDR3 DNA: TGTGCCAGCAGCCTCCACGAGGGCCCGATCGGGGACTGGGATACGCAGTATTTT. This chain connects TRBV7-3 to TRBJ2-3, with D tentatively TRBD2 (6 bases). Trimming took off 5 bases at V and 6 bases at J, with 27 bases between the two ends. The CDR3 consists of 18 residues. Germline V gene sequence: CDR1 SGHTA, CDR2 FQGTGA.

This clonotype was counted a few times. The junction shows a germline mismatch at one end, possibly a read error. J is TRBJ2-5 and V is TRBV7-3, with D perhaps assigned TRBD1 or TRBD2 (5 bases each). CDR1 is SGHTA and CDR2 is FQGTGA in the germline V gene. The CDR3 consists of 16 residues. This CDR3 reads CASSLGDWGNQETQYF. CDR3 DNA: TGTGCCAGCAGCTTAGGGGATTGGGGGAACCAGGAGACCCAGTACTTC.

The chain carries TRBV11-2 and TRBJ2-7; possibly TRBD2 for D (5 bases). The CDR3 spans 15 residues. Germline V gene data show CDR1 as SGHAT and CDR2 as FQNNGV. V was clipped by 1 base and J by 3 bases, with 13 bases between them. The CDR3 reads CASSLGTRGSYEQYF. The CDR3 coding sequence is TGTGCCAGCAGCTTAGGGACCCGTGGGAGCTACGAGCAGTACTTC.

This clonotype was counted between two and nine times. The chain joins TRBV5-1 to TRBJ1-4; D is undetermined. Germline V lookup: CDR1 SGHRS, CDR2 YFSETQ. The CDR3 is made up of 13 amino acids. Trimming cost V 2 bases and J 8 bases, with 10 bases left between them. The CDR3 is CASSFLVGEKLFF. CDR3 coding DNA: TGCGCCAGCAGCTTTTTAGTTGGAGAAAAACTGTTTTTT.

This clonotype was observed a handful of times. The V call is TRBV12-3 or TRBV12-4, the J call TRBJ1-2; no definite D call. V lost 3 bases and J 8 bases, leaving 16 bases between the germline ends. The CDR3 sequence is 14 residues long. The CDR3 is CASSFGWQVGGYTF. The CDR3 DNA reads as TGTGCCAGCAGTTTCGGGTGGCAGGTGGGAGGCTACACCTTC.

A few counts support this clonotype. This chain links TRBV5-1 with TRBJ1-1; D might be TRBD1 (5 bases). This CDR3 has 14 residues. Germline V gene data show CDR1 as SGHRS and CDR2 as YFSETQ. V was trimmed by 1 base and J by 4 bases, leaving 11 bases between them. CDR3 loop: CASSLSGGVTEAFF. The DNA for the CDR3 is TGCGCCAGCAGCTTGTCTGGGGGTGTCACTGAAGCTTTCTTT.

The chain carries TRBV4-1 and TRBJ2-7, with D perhaps assigned TRBD1 or TRBD2 (5 bases each). The germline V and J ends were trimmed by 4 bases and 5 bases, with 21 bases remaining between them. Germline V lookup: CDR1 MGHRA, CDR2 YSYEKL. The CDR3 is 16 residues long. CDR3 sequence reads: CASSLIGTPRWDEQYF. The DNA of the CDR3 is TGCGCCAGCAGCCTGATAGGGACCCCCCGTTGGGACGAGCAGTACTTC.

V usage is TRBV6-5 and J usage is TRBJ2-3; D gene uncertain. Germline CDR1 MNHEY, CDR2 SVGAGI. Trimming removed 0 bases from V and 6 bases from J, with 10 bases in between. The CDR3 is 14 amino acids. CDR3 amino acids: CASSYSSGVDTQYF. In DNA form, the CDR3 reads TGTGCCAGCAGTTACTCGTCCGGAGTTGATACGCAGTATTTT.

In its sample, this clonotype was seen many times. V usage is TRBV29-1 and J usage is TRBJ2-7, with D perhaps matching TRBD1 (6 bases). In germline, CDR1 is SQVTM, CDR2 ANQGSEA. The ends were cut back, 1 base at V and 3 bases at J, with 31 bases in the middle. CDR3 length: 20 amino acids. The CDR3 nucleotides are TGCAGCGTTGAAGTGGGGGCTACGGGGCAGGAAGGTTTGGTATACTACGAGCAGTACTTC. Amino acids: CSVEVGATGQEGLVYYEQYF.

The V gene is TRBV3-1, the J gene TRBJ2-5; D uncertain. Germline V gives CDR1 LGHDT, CDR2 YNNKEL (reference sequence). The CDR3 runs 14 residues. V was pared by 6 bases and J by 1 base, with 12 bases between. CDR3 sequence (DNA): TGTGCCAGCAGTAATCCTGGCGGCCAAGAGACCCAGTACTTC. Translating gives CASSNPGGQETQYF.

This sequence joins TRBV5-5 and TRBJ2-4; a weak D match, TRBD1 (6 bases). Germline V CDR1 and CDR2: SGHKS, YYEKEE (reference sequence). V was clipped by 5 bases and J by 3 bases, with 12 bases between them. This CDR3 region has 14 residues. CDR3 protein: CASSLQGIKNIQYF. The CDR3 nucleotides are TGTGCCAGCAGTTTGCAGGGGATCAAAAACATTCAGTACTTC.

This clonotype has just one count. This sequence joins TRBV5-1 and TRBJ2-1; the match to TRBD2 covers 9 bases. The CDR3 spans 14 residues. With V trimmed by 4 bases and J by 8 bases, 7 bases remained unmatched. CDR1 is SGHRS and CDR2 is YFSETQ in the germline V gene. The CDR3 sequence: CASSVSGSLHEQFF. DNA for the CDR3: TGCGCCAGCAGCGTTAGCGGGAGCCTCCATGAGCAGTTCTTC.

In this sample, this clonotype turned up a few times. V is TRBV7-6 and J is TRBJ2-3, with TRBD2 matching 8 bases. With 7 bases clipped from V and 1 base from J, the junction kept 7 bases outside the gene matches. This CDR3 is 15 amino acids long. Germline lookup yields CDR1 SGHVS and CDR2 FNYEAQ. The CDR3 region is CASTNSGTGTDTQYF. The CDR3 DNA follows: TGTGCCAGCACAAATAGCGGGACCGGCACAGATACGCAGTATTTT.